This T cell receptor beta chain was sequenced in a study of blood T cell repertoires in COVID-19 (dated by TCRdb to 2019 to 2021). Some background on the complete study: Samples from collaborators originated in the United States, Italy and Spain and spanned both the acute and convalescent phases of COVID-19. Nearly every sample came with metadata listing a de-identified subject ID, COVID-19 status, age in years and sex. Subjects who had been exposed to COVID-19, were actively infected with it, or had recovered from it provided the deeply sampled blood TCRbeta repertoires that made up the dataset. Where HLA class I and class II types were available, the types were taken from metadata supplied by the sample provider, not from assay-based typing. A freely available public database, intended as a resource for researchers studying the immune response to SARS-CoV-2, is where the repertoires were released. Samples came from the ongoing ImmuneRACE study (first 160 participants) plus 1,254 subjects from 6 global collaborators. The prospective study material was composed of cDNA or gDNA derived from T cells, B-cell-depleted T cells, or PBMCs. The research as a whole found: How much clinical and demographic metadata was included differed by source and by participant, and the metadata was provided uncurated.

From the cysteine through the phenylalanine, the CDR3 covers 13 amino acids. Only the CDR3 region is kept as DNA, spanning 39 bases read in frame from base 1. Trimming takes 10 bases off V and 4 bases off J; junction bases not matched to a gene: 4. From a lookup of the germline V gene, CDR1 and CDR2 are KGHDR and SFDVKD. Collaborating institutions collected whole blood in K2EDTA tubes following their own protocols. Collaborator samples were shipped for TCRbeta analysis as frozen whole blood, isolated PBMCs, or DNA extracted from either sample type. Comment on this clone: The antigen this receptor binds is unknown. The record has no base qualities; no much larger clone is one base away.

TCRbeta CDR3 regions were amplified from genomic DNA by means of the immunoSEQ Assay, a bias-controlled multiplex PCR. As for how the authors treated the data: Nucleated cell counts per sample were estimated from amplification of reference gene primers within the assay. Sequence reads were collapsed and filtered to measure the absolute abundance of every unique TCRbeta CDR3 rearrangement. For each sample, productive Simpson clonality was calculated by taking the square root of Simpson's diversity index across productive rearrangements. The table comes from immuneACCESS by way of TCRdb, which keeps in-frame sequences with V and J called. Part of the clones is missing from these tables; in studies checked, under half for an unresolved V gene and the rest for unknown reasons. V and J calls and clone size come straight from that table; D and trimming were deduced from the DNA. Across this sample there are a few hundred thousand clones, with 65% to 90% seen only once. In total, the top ten clones hold 7.2% of the sample.

Sample: peripheral blood. The V and J segments used are TRBV24-1 and TRBJ1-4, with 8 junctional bases fitting TRBD1. The TCR comes from a human donor in a cohort sampled during active COVID-19. The sequence in DNA is TGTGCCACGCAGGGGGCAGGTAATGAAAAACTGTTTTTT. Translated, it gives CATQGAGNEKLFF.